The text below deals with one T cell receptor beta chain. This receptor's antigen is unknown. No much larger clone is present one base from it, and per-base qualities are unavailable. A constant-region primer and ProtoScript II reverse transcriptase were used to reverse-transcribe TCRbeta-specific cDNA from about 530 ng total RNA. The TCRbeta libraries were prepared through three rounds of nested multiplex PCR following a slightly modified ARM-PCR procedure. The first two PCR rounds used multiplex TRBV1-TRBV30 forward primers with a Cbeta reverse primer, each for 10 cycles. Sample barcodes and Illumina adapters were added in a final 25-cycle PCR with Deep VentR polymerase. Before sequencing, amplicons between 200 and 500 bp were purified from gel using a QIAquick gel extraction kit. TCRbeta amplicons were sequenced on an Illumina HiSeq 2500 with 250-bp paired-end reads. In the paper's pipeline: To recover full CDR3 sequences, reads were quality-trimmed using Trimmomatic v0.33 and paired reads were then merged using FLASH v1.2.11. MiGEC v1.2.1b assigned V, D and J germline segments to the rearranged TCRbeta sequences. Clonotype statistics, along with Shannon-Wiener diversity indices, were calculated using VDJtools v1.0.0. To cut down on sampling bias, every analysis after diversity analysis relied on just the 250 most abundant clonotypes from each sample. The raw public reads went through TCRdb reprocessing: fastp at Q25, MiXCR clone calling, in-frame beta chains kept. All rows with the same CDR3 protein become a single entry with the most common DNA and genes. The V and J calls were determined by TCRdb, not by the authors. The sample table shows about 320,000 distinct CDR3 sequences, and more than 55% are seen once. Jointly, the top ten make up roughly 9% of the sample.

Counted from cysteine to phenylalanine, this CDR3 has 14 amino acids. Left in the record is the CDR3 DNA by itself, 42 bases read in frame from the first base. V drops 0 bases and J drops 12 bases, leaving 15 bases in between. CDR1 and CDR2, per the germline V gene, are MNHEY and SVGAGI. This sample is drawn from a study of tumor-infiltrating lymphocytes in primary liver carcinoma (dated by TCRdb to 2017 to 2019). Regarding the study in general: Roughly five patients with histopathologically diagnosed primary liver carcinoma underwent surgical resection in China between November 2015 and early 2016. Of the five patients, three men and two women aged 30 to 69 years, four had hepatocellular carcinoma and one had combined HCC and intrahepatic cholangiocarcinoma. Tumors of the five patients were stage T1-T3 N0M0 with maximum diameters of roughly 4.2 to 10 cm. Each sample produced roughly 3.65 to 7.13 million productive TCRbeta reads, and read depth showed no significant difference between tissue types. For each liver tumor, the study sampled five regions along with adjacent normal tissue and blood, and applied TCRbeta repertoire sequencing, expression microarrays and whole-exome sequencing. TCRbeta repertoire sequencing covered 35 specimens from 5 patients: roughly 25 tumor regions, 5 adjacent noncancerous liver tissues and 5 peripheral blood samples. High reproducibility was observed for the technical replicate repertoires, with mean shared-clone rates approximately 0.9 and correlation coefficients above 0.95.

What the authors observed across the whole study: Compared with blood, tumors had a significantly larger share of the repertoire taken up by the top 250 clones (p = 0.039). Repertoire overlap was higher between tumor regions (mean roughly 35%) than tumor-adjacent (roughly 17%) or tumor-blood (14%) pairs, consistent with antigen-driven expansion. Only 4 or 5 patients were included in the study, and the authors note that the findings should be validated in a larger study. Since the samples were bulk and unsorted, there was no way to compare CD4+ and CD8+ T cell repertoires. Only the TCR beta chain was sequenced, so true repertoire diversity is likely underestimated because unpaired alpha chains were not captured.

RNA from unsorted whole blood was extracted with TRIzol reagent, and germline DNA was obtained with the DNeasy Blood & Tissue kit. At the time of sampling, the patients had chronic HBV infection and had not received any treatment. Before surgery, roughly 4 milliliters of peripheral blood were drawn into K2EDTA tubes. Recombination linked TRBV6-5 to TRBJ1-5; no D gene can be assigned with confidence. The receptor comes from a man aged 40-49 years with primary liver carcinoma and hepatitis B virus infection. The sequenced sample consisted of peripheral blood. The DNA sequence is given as TGTGCCAGCAGTTACTCCGGGGTCCGGCAGAGCCAGCATTTT. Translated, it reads CASSYSGVRQSQHF.